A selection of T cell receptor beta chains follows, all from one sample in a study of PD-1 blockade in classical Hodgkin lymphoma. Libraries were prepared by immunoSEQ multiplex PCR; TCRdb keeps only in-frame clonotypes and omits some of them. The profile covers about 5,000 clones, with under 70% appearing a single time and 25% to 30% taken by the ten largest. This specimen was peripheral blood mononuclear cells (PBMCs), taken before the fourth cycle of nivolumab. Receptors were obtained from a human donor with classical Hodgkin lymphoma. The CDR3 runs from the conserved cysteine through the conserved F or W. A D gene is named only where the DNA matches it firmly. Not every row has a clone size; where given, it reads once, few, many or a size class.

cdr3_aa: CASSSQRGETQYF
cdr3_nt: TGTGCCAGCAGCTCTCAGCGAGGCGAGACCCAGTACTTC
d_call: -
j_call: TRBJ2-5
v_call: TRBV7-2
clone_size: -

cdr3_aa: CASSRTGGNYGYTF
cdr3_nt: TGTGCCAGCAGCCGGACAGGGGGCAACTATGGCTACACCTTC
d_call: TRBD1
j_call: TRBJ1-2
v_call: TRBV9
clone_size: -

cdr3_aa: CASSLELAYNEQFF
cdr3_nt: TGTGCCAGCAGCTTGGAGCTAGCGTACAATGAGCAGTTCTTC
d_call: -
j_call: TRBJ2-1
v_call: TRBV5-4
clone_size: -

cdr3_aa: CASSRQAITYEQYF
cdr3_nt: TGTGCCAGCAGTAGACAGGCCATTACCTACGAGCAGTACTTC
d_call: -
j_call: TRBJ2-7
v_call: TRBV28
clone_size: -

cdr3_aa: CASSQDRTGLYYGYTF
cdr3_nt: TGTGCCAGCAGCCAAGATCGGACAGGCCTTTACTATGGCTACACCTTC
d_call: TRBD1
j_call: TRBJ1-2
v_call: TRBV4-2
clone_size: few

cdr3_aa: CASSQGLALSYEQYF
cdr3_nt: TGTGCCAGCAGCCAGGGACTAGCGCTCTCCTACGAGCAGTACTTC
d_call: TRBD2
j_call: TRBJ2-7
v_call: TRBV11-2
clone_size: -

cdr3_aa: CASSLGQGGYNEQFF
cdr3_nt: TGTGCCAGCAGCTTAGGTCAGGGAGGATACAATGAGCAGTTCTTC
d_call: -
j_call: TRBJ2-1
v_call: TRBV7-3
clone_size: -

cdr3_aa: CASSPGLRIYEQYF
cdr3_nt: TGTGCCAGCTCACCGGGACTCCGTATTTACGAGCAGTACTTC
d_call: -
j_call: TRBJ2-7
v_call: TRBV18
clone_size: -

cdr3_aa: CASRTGLDYEQYF
cdr3_nt: TGTGCCAGCAGGACAGGCCTCGACTACGAGCAGTACTTC
d_call: -
j_call: TRBJ2-7
v_call: TRBV5-5
clone_size: -

cdr3_aa: CASMASSSYNEQFF
cdr3_nt: TGTGCCAGCATGGCGTCGAGCTCCTACAATGAGCAGTTCTTC
d_call: -
j_call: TRBJ2-1
v_call: TRBV27
clone_size: large

cdr3_aa: CASSRGRDRGFYGYTF
cdr3_nt: TGTGCCAGCAGCCGCGGCCGGGACAGGGGATTCTATGGCTACACCTTC
d_call: TRBD1
j_call: TRBJ1-2
v_call: TRBV5-6
clone_size: -

cdr3_aa: CASSLPGRGEKLFF
cdr3_nt: TGTGCCAGCAGCTTACCGGGGAGGGGGGAAAAACTGTTTTTT
d_call: -
j_call: TRBJ1-4
v_call: TRBV7-2
clone_size: large

cdr3_aa: CASSVSWGGGELFF
cdr3_nt: TGCGCCAGCAGCGTCAGCTGGGGAGGCGGGGAGCTGTTTTTT
d_call: -
j_call: TRBJ2-2
v_call: TRBV5-1
clone_size: once

cdr3_aa: CASSSNTGTSGRRTDTQYF
cdr3_nt: TGTGCCAGCAGTTCCAATACCGGGACTAGCGGGAGGCGCACAGATACGCAGTATTTT
d_call: TRBD2
j_call: TRBJ2-3
v_call: TRBV28
clone_size: -

cdr3_aa: CASSLGSIDTQYF
cdr3_nt: TGTGCCAGCAGCTTGGGGTCGATAGATACGCAGTATTTT
d_call: -
j_call: TRBJ2-3
v_call: TRBV11-3
clone_size: once

cdr3_aa: CASSDSGTGGGNEQFF
cdr3_nt: TGTGCCAGCAGTGACTCCGGGACAGGGGGCGGGAATGAGCAGTTCTTC
d_call: TRBD1
j_call: TRBJ2-1
v_call: TRBV2
clone_size: -

cdr3_aa: CASSPPGRIENEQFF
cdr3_nt: TGTGCCAGCTCACCCCCGGGGAGGATAGAGAATGAGCAGTTCTTC
d_call: -
j_call: TRBJ2-1
v_call: TRBV18
clone_size: -

cdr3_aa: CASNLGVYEQYF
cdr3_nt: TGTGCCAGCAACTTAGGGGTCTACGAGCAGTACTTC
d_call: -
j_call: TRBJ2-7
v_call: TRBV6-6
clone_size: -

cdr3_aa: CASSQWDSEQFF
cdr3_nt: TGTGCCAGTAGTCAATGGGACAGTGAGCAGTTCTTC
d_call: TRBD1
j_call: TRBJ2-1
v_call: TRBV19
clone_size: few

cdr3_aa: CASSLDYSPGELFF
cdr3_nt: TGTGCCAGCAGCTTAGATTACAGCCCCGGGGAGCTGTTTTTT
d_call: -
j_call: TRBJ2-2
v_call: TRBV11-2
clone_size: -

cdr3_aa: CASADRRNTEAFF
cdr3_nt: TGTGCCAGCGCAGACAGGAGGAACACTGAAGCTTTCTTT
d_call: -
j_call: TRBJ1-1
v_call: TRBV7-2
clone_size: -

cdr3_aa: CATSGLEGLRGQPQHF
cdr3_nt: TGTGCCACCAGCGGCCTGGAGGGGTTGAGGGGACAGCCCCAGCATTTT
d_call: -
j_call: TRBJ1-5
v_call: TRBV15
clone_size: -

cdr3_aa: CASSLDVSNYGYTF
cdr3_nt: TGTGCCAGCAGCTTGGACGTTTCTAACTATGGCTACACCTTC
d_call: -
j_call: TRBJ1-2
v_call: TRBV7-9
clone_size: large

cdr3_aa: CASSKDVSGNTIYF
cdr3_nt: TGTGCCAGTAGCAAGGACGTCTCTGGAAACACCATATATTTT
d_call: -
j_call: TRBJ1-3
v_call: TRBV19
clone_size: -

cdr3_aa: CASSLRSPDRNNEQFF
cdr3_nt: TGTGCCAGCAGCTTACGTTCCCCGGACAGGAACAATGAGCAGTTCTTC
d_call: TRBD1
j_call: TRBJ2-1
v_call: TRBV7-8
clone_size: -

cdr3_aa: CASCFNMETQYF
cdr3_nt: TGTGCCAGCTGTTTTAACATGGAGACCCAGTACTTC
d_call: -
j_call: TRBJ2-5
v_call: TRBV2
clone_size: -

cdr3_aa: CASRRTGNTDTQYF
cdr3_nt: TGTGCCAGTAGAAGGACAGGGAACACAGATACGCAGTATTTT
d_call: TRBD1
j_call: TRBJ2-3
v_call: TRBV19
clone_size: -

cdr3_aa: CATSKFPAGGAYTF
cdr3_nt: TGTGCCACCTCCAAATTCCCGGCGGGGGGCGCGTACACCTTC
d_call: -
j_call: TRBJ1-2
v_call: TRBV6-5
clone_size: -

cdr3_aa: CATTRDRGSNEQFF
cdr3_nt: TGTGCCACCACGCGGGACAGGGGCAGCAATGAGCAGTTCTTC
d_call: TRBD1
j_call: TRBJ2-1
v_call: TRBV15
clone_size: few

cdr3_aa: CASSVTGASNQPQHF
cdr3_nt: TGTGCCAGCAGTGTGACAGGCGCTAGCAATCAGCCCCAGCATTTT
d_call: -
j_call: TRBJ1-5
v_call: TRBV6-1
clone_size: -

cdr3_aa: CASSRGQVNTEAFF
cdr3_nt: TGTGCCAGCAGCCGAGGGCAGGTGAACACTGAAGCTTTCTTT
d_call: -
j_call: TRBJ1-1
v_call: TRBV14
clone_size: -

cdr3_aa: CASRQSTDYGYTF
cdr3_nt: TGTGCCAGCAGGCAGAGTACAGACTATGGCTACACCTTC
d_call: -
j_call: TRBJ1-2
v_call: TRBV6-5
clone_size: -

cdr3_aa: CASSVSGAQNGYTF
cdr3_nt: TGTGCCAGCAGCGTATCGGGGGCGCAGAATGGCTACACCTTC
d_call: -
j_call: TRBJ1-2
v_call: TRBV9
clone_size: -

cdr3_aa: CASSARDRDQETQYF
cdr3_nt: TGCGCCAGCAGCGCCCGGGACAGAGACCAAGAGACCCAGTACTTC
d_call: TRBD1
j_call: TRBJ2-5
v_call: TRBV5-1
clone_size: -

cdr3_aa: CASNKDRVDQPQHF
cdr3_nt: TGTGCCAGCAATAAAGACAGGGTCGATCAGCCCCAGCATTTT
d_call: TRBD1
j_call: TRBJ1-5
v_call: TRBV2
clone_size: -

cdr3_aa: CASSVDNPDEQYF
cdr3_nt: TGTGCCAGCAGCGTAGATAATCCTGACGAGCAGTACTTC
d_call: -
j_call: TRBJ2-7
v_call: TRBV9
clone_size: -

cdr3_aa: CAIKREGLGDTQYF
cdr3_nt: TGTGCCATCAAGCGGGAGGGCCTTGGAGATACGCAGTATTTT
d_call: TRBD2
j_call: TRBJ2-3
v_call: TRBV10-3
clone_size: -

cdr3_aa: CASSQEGLLYNEQFF
cdr3_nt: TGTGCCAGCAGCCAAGAAGGCCTGCTGTACAATGAGCAGTTCTTC
d_call: -
j_call: TRBJ2-1
v_call: TRBV4-2
clone_size: -

cdr3_aa: CASSGGTGGNQPQHF
cdr3_nt: TGTGCCAGCAGTGGAGGGACAGGGGGCAATCAGCCCCAGCATTTT
d_call: TRBD1
j_call: TRBJ1-5
v_call: TRBV2
clone_size: -

cdr3_aa: CASSSFGNSGNTIYF
cdr3_nt: TGTGCCAGCAGCTCCTTCGGTAACTCGGGGAACACCATATATTTT
d_call: -
j_call: TRBJ1-3
v_call: TRBV11-2
clone_size: few

cdr3_aa: CASRPKFMTGALYGYTF
cdr3_nt: TGTGCCAGCAGACCTAAGTTCATGACAGGGGCCCTATATGGCTACACCTTC
d_call: TRBD1
j_call: TRBJ1-2
v_call: TRBV7-3
clone_size: -

cdr3_aa: CASSNTQEAQYF
cdr3_nt: TGTGCCAGTAGTAACACGCAGGAGGCCCAGTACTTC
d_call: -
j_call: TRBJ2-5
v_call: TRBV19
clone_size: medium-sized

cdr3_aa: CASSSRTGIEQYF
cdr3_nt: TGTGCCAGCAGCTCCAGGACGGGAATAGAGCAGTACTTC
d_call: -
j_call: TRBJ2-7
v_call: TRBV7-2
clone_size: -

cdr3_aa: CASSFQGSEQFF
cdr3_nt: TGTGCCAGCAGCTTTCAGGGGTCTGAGCAGTTCTTC
d_call: -
j_call: TRBJ2-1
v_call: TRBV11-3
clone_size: few

cdr3_aa: CAVNRALNTEAFF
cdr3_nt: TGTGCCGTAAACAGGGCTCTGAACACTGAAGCTTTCTTT
d_call: -
j_call: TRBJ1-1
v_call: TRBV28
clone_size: medium-sized

cdr3_aa: CASSRGLGDTQYF
cdr3_nt: TGTGCCAGCAGCCGAGGGCTAGGAGATACGCAGTATTTT
d_call: -
j_call: TRBJ2-3
v_call: TRBV7-8
clone_size: -

cdr3_aa: CASSPTVWGNTEAFF
cdr3_nt: TGCGCCAGCAGCCCCACCGTCTGGGGGAACACTGAAGCTTTCTTT
d_call: -
j_call: TRBJ1-1
v_call: TRBV4-3
clone_size: -

cdr3_aa: CASSPIRAGARGGNQPQHF
cdr3_nt: TGTGCCAGTAGTCCGATTAGGGCAGGGGCGCGGGGCGGCAATCAGCCCCAGCATTTT
d_call: -
j_call: TRBJ1-5
v_call: TRBV19
clone_size: once

cdr3_aa: CASSPRTGGRDEQYF
cdr3_nt: TGTGCCAGCAGCCCCCGGACAGGGGGCCGGGACGAGCAGTACTTC
d_call: TRBD1
j_call: TRBJ2-7
v_call: TRBV28
clone_size: few

cdr3_aa: CASWGQGAVTQYF
cdr3_nt: TGCGCCAGCTGGGGGCAGGGGGCGGTGACCCAGTACTTC
d_call: TRBD1
j_call: TRBJ2-5
v_call: TRBV10-1
clone_size: -

cdr3_aa: CASSEVGSSPLHF
cdr3_nt: TGTGCCAGCAGTGAAGTAGGCAGTTCACCCCTCCACTTT
d_call: -
j_call: TRBJ1-6
v_call: TRBV25-1
clone_size: -